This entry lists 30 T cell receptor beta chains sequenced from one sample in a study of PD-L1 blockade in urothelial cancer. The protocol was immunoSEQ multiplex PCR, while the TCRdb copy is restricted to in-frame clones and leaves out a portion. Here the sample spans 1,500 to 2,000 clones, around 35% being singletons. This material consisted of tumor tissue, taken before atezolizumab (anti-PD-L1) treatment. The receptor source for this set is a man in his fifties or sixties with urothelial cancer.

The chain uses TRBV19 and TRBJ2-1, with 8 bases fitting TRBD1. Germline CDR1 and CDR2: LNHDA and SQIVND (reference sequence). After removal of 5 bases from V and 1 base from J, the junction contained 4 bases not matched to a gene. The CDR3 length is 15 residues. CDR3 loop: CASSSGTGSYNEQFF. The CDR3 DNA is TGTGCCAGTAGTTCCGGGACAGGTTCCTACAATGAGCAGTTCTTC.

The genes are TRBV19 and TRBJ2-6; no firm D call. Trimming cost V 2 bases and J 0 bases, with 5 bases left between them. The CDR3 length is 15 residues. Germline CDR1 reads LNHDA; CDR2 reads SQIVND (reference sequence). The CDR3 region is CASSITVSGANVLTF. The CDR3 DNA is TGTGCCAGTAGTATAACGGTCTCTGGGGCCAACGTCCTGACTTTC. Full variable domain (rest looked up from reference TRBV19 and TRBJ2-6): DGGITQSPKYLFRKEGQNVTLSCEQNLNHDAMYWYRQDPGQGLRLIYYSQIVNDFQKGDIAEGYSVSREKKESFPLTVTSAQKNPTAFYLCASSITVSGANVLTFGAGSRLTVL.

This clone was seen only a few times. CDR3 sequence reads: CASSLSSIPGQGNQAFF. The CDR3 nucleotides read TGTGCCAGTAGTCTGTCCTCAATACCGGGACAGGGGAACCAGGCTTTCTTT. V usage is TRBV19 and J usage is TRBJ1-1, with 10 bases aligning to TRBD1. V was pared by 5 bases and J by 11 bases, with 20 bases of the junction left unmatched. The CDR3 consists of 17 residues. Germline V CDR1 and CDR2: LNHDA, SQIVND (reference sequence).

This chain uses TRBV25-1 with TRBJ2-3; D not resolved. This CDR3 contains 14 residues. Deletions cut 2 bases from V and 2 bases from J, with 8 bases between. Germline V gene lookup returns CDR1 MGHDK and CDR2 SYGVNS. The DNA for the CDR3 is TGTGCCAGCAGTGAAACGTATATCACAGATACGCAGTATTTT. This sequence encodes CASSETYITDTQYF.

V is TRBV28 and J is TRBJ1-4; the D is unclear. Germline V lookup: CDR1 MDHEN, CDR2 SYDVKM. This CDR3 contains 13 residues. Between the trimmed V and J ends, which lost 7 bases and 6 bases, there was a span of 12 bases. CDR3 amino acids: CASTSYLDEKLFF. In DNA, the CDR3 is TGTGCCAGCACCTCTTACCTCGATGAAAAACTGTTTTTT.

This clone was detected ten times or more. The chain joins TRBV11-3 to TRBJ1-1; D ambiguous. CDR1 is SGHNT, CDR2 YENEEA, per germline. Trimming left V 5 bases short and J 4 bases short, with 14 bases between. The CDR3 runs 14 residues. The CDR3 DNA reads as TGTGCCAGCAGCGACCGAACGCGGCCCACTGAAGCTTTCTTT. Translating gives CASSDRTRPTEAFF.

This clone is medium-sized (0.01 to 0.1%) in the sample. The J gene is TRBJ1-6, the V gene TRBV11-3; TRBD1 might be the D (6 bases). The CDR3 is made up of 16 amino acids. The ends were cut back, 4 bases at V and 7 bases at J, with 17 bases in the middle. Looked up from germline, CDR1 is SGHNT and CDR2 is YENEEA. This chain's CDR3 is CASSSPRGLGNSPLHF. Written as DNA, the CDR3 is TGTGCCAGCAGCTCTCCCAGGGGTCTGGGGAATTCACCCCTCCACTTT.

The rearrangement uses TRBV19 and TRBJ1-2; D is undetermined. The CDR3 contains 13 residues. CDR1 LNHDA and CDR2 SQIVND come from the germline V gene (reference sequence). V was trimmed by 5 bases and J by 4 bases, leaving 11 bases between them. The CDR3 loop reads CASSPLDLYGYTF. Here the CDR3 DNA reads TGTGCCAGTAGTCCTCTCGACCTCTATGGCTACACCTTC. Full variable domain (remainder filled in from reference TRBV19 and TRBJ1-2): DGGITQSPKYLFRKEGQNVTLSCEQNLNHDAMYWYRQDPGQGLRLIYYSQIVNDFQKGDIAEGYSVSREKKESFPLTVTSAQKNPTAFYLCASSPLDLYGYTFGSGTRLTVV.

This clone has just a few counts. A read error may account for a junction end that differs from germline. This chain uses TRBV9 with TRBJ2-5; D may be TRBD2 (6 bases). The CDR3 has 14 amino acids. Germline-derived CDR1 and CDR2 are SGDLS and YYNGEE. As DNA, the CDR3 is TGTGCCAGTAGCGTATTTGGGGCGGGGGAGACCCAGTACTTC. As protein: CASSVFGAGETQYF.

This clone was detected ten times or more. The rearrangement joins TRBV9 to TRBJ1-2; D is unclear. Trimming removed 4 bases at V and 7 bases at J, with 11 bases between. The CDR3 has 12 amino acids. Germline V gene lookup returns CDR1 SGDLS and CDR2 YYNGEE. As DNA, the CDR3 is TGTGCCAGCAGCTTCGGGCCCGCTGGCTACACCTTC. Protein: CASSFGPAGYTF.

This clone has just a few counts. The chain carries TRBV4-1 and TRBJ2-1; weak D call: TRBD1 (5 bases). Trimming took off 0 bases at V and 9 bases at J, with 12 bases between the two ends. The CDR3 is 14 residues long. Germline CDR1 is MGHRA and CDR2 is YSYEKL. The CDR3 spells CASSQEPGLSEQFF. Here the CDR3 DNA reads TGCGCCAGCAGCCAAGAACCAGGGCTCAGTGAGCAGTTCTTC.

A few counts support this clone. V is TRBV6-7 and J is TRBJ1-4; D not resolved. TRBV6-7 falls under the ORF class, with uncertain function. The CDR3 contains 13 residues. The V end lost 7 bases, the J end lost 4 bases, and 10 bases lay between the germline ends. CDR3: CASTREINEKLFF. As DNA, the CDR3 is TGTGCCAGCACCCGGGAGATTAATGAAAAACTGTTTTTT.

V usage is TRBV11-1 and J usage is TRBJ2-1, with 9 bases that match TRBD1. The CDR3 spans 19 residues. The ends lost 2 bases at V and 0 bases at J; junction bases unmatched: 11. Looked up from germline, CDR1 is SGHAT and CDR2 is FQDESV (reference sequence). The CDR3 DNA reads TGTGCCAGCAGCTTATCTGTGACAGGGGGTAAAATCTCCTACAATGAGCAGTTCTTC. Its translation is CASSLSVTGGKISYNEQFF.

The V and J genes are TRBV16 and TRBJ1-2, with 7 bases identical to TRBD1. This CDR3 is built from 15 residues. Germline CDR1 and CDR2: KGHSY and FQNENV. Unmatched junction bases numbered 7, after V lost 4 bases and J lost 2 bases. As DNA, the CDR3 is TGTGCCAGCAGCCGCTCCGACAGGGTGAACTATGGCTACACCTTC. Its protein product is CASSRSDRVNYGYTF.

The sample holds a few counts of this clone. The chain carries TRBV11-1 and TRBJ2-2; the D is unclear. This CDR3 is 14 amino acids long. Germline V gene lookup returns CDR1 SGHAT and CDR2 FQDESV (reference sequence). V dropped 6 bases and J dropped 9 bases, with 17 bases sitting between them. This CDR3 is CASSQALTVRELFF. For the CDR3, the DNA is TGTGCCAGCAGTCAGGCCCTAACGGTCCGGGAGCTGTTTTTT.

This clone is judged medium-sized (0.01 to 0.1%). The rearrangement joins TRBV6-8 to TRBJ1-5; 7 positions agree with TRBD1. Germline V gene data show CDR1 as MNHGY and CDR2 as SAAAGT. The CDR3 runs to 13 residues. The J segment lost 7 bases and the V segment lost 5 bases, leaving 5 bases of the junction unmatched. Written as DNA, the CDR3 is TGTGCCAGCAGTCCCGACAGGGTCCAGCCCCAGCATTTT. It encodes CASSPDRVQPQHF.

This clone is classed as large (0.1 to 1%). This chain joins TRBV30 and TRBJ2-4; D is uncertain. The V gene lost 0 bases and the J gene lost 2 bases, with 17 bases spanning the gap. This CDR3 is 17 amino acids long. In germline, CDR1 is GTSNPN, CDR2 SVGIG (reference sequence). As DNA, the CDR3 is TGTGCCTGGAGTGTACAAGGTATCGGTGGGACCAAAAACATTCAGTACTTC. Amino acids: CAWSVQGIGGTKNIQYF.

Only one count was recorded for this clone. In DNA form, the CDR3 reads TGTGCCAGTAGTATAGATGGGACAGGGAGAGCCTACGAGCAGTACTTC. Protein: CASSIDGTGRAYEQYF. The chain couples TRBV19 to TRBJ2-7; 9 bases fit TRBD1. CDR1 is LNHDA, CDR2 SQIVND, per germline (reference sequence). The CDR3 loop spans 16 amino acids. Trimming cost V 0 bases and J 2 bases; bases outside gene matches: 5.

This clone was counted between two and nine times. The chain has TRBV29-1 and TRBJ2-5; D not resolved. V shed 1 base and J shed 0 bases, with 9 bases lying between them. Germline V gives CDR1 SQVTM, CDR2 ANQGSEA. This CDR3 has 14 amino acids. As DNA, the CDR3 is TGCAGCGTTGAAGGGATGGAGTACCAAGAGACCCAGTACTTC. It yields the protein CSVEGMEYQETQYF.

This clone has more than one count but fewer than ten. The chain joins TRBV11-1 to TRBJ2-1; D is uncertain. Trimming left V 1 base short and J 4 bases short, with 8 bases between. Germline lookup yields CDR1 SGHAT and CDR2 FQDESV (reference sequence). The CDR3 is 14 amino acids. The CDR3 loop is CASSLDAVYNEQFF. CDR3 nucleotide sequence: TGTGCCAGCAGCTTAGACGCGGTTTACAATGAGCAGTTCTTC.

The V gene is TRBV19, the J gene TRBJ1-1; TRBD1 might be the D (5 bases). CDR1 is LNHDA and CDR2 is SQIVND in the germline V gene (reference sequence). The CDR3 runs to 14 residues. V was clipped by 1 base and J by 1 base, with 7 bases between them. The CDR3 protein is CASSIVGGNTEAFF. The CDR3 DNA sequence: TGTGCCAGTAGTATAGTGGGGGGGAACACTGAAGCTTTCTTT. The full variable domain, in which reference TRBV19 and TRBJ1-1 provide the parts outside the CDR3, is DGGITQSPKYLFRKEGQNVTLSCEQNLNHDAMYWYRQDPGQGLRLIYYSQIVNDFQKGDIAEGYSVSREKKESFPLTVTSAQKNPTAFYLCASSIVGGNTEAFFGQGTRLTVV.

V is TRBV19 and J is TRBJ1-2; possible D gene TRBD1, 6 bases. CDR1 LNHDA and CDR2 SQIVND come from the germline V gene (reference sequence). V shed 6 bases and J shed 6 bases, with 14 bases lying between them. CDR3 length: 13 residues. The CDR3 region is CASRWGRGDGYTF. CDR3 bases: TGTGCCAGTAGATGGGGGCGAGGGGATGGCTACACCTTC. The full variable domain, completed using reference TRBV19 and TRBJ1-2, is DGGITQSPKYLFRKEGQNVTLSCEQNLNHDAMYWYRQDPGQGLRLIYYSQIVNDFQKGDIAEGYSVSREKKESFPLTVTSAQKNPTAFYLCASRWGRGDGYTFGSGTRLTVV.

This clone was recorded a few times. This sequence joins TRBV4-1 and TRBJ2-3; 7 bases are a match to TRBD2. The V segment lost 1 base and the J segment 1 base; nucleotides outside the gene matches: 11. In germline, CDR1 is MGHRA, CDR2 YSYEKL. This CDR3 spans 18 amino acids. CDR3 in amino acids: CASSQVGGGPLGTDTQYF. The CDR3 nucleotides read TGCGCCAGCAGCCAAGTCGGCGGGGGACCCCTGGGCACAGATACGCAGTATTTT.

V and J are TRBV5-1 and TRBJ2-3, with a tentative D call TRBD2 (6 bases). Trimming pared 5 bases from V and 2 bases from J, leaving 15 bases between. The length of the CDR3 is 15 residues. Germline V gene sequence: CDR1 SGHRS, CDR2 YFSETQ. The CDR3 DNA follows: TGCGCCAGCAGGGGGGGACTCGTTACCACAGATACGCAGTATTTT. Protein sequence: CASRGGLVTTDTQYF.

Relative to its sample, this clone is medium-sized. CDR3 DNA sequence: TGCGCCAGCAGCCCCCTCCTCGGGACAGCCTATGGCTACACCTTC. Translated, it gives CASSPLLGTAYGYTF. J is TRBJ1-2 and V is TRBV4-1, with 7 positions matching TRBD1. Germline CDR1 is MGHRA and CDR2 is YSYEKL. The CDR3 is 15 residues long. After removal of 4 bases from V and 4 bases from J, the junction contained 9 bases not matched to a gene.

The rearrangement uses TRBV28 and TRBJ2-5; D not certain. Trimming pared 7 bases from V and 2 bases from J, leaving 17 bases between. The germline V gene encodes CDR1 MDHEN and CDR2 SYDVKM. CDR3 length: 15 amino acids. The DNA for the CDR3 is TGTGCCAGCACAAAAAGGGCTCTGACTCAAGAGACCCAGTACTTC. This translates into CASTKRALTQETQYF.

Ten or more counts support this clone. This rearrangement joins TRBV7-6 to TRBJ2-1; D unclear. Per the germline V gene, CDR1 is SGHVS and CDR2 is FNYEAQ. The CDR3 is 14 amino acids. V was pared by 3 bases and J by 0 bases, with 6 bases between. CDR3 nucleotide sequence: TGTGCCAGCAGCTTTTCGGACTCCTACAATGAGCAGTTCTTC. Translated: CASSFSDSYNEQFF.

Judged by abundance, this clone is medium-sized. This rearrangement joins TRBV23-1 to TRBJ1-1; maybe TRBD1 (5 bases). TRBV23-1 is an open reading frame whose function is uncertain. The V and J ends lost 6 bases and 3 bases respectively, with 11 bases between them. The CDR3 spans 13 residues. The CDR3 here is CASSQEGDTEAFF. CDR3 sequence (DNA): TGCGCCAGCAGCCAAGAAGGGGACACTGAAGCTTTCTTT.

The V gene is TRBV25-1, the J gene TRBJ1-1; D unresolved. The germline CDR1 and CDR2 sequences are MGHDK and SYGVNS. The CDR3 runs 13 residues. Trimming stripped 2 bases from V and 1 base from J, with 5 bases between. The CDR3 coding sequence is TGTGCCAGCAGTGAACGTGGGAACACTGAAGCTTTCTTT. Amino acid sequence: CASSERGNTEAFF.

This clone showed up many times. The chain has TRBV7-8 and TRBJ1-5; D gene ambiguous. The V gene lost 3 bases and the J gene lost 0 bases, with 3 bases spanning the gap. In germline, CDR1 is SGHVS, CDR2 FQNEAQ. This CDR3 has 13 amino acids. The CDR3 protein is CASSFGSNQPQHF. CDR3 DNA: TGTGCCAGCAGCTTCGGTAGCAATCAGCCCCAGCATTTT.